The source of this TCR beta chain is a study of blood T cell repertoires in COVID-19. Study overall: Donors in the United States, Italy and Spain gave samples during acute or convalescent COVID-19. Sample material is recorded as cDNA or gDNA derived from T cells, B-cell-depleted T cells, or PBMCs.

Authors' methods: Researchers report that nucleated cell counts were estimated from reference gene primer amplification. The assay was immunoSEQ multiplex PCR, and TCRdb's table has in-frame clones only and misses some. V and J calls and clone size are copied from that table; D and trimming were computed from the DNA. The sample holds about 170,000 clones, about 85% seen once. A Seattle source enrolled patients during active infection and followed them longitudinally. Sequencing was performed on peripheral blood. The TCR was taken from a man aged 80 or over with COVID-19, enrolled during active disease.

CDR3 region: CASSWYSRAYEQYF. In DNA form, the CDR3 reads TGTGCCAGCAGTTGGTATAGCAGGGCCTACGAGCAGTACTTC. The chain joins TRBV6-2 or TRBV6-3 to TRBJ2-7; possible D gene TRBD1, 5 bases. The CDR3 is 14 amino acids. CDR1 is MNHEY and CDR2 is SVGEGT in the germline V gene. Trimming took off 4 bases at V and 2 bases at J, with 12 bases between the two ends.